A single sample is the source of the 27 T cell receptor beta chains below, sequenced in a study of PD-L1 blockade in urothelial cancer. Sequencing was performed with immunoSEQ multiplex PCR; in TCRdb, only in-frame clones are kept and a portion is missing. The sample yields 25,000 to 35,000 clones, around 87% seen once. The sample in question was PBMCs, obtained around atezolizumab (anti-PD-L1) treatment. These receptors all stem from a man aged 50 or older with urothelial cancer.

This clone was seen a handful of times. This rearrangement joins TRBV28 to TRBJ2-7, with D possibly being TRBD2 (5 bases). The CDR3 runs 11 residues. Germline V gene data show CDR1 as MDHEN and CDR2 as SYDVKM. The V end lost 8 bases, the J end lost 3 bases, and 8 bases lay between the germline ends. The CDR3 DNA reads as TGTGCCAGCCGGGGTGTCTACGAGCAGTACTTC. Translation gives CASRGVYEQYF.

This sequence joins TRBV30 and TRBJ1-5, with 9 bases fitting TRBD1. Germline CDR1 reads GTSNPN; CDR2 reads SVGIG (reference sequence). The CDR3 covers 17 residues. The V gene end was trimmed by 2 bases and the J gene end by 0 bases; junction bases not matched to a gene: 8. CDR3 nucleotides: TGTGCCTGGAGTTTCGGACAGGGGTCGTATAGCAATCAGCCCCAGCATTTT. Its protein product is CAWSFGQGSYSNQPQHF.

This CDR3 is CASSVGAHEPNQPQHF. CDR3 sequence (DNA): TGTGCCAGCAGCGTAGGGGCCCACGAGCCCAATCAGCCCCAGCATTTT. V gene TRBV9 combines with J gene TRBJ1-5; D is undetermined. CDR3 length equals 16 residues. V lost 0 bases, J lost 3 bases, and 13 bases lay in between. The germline CDR1 and CDR2 sequences are SGDLS and YYNGEE.

The V and J genes are TRBV5-1 and TRBJ1-3; the D gene is possibly TRBD1 (6 bases). This CDR3 has 16 amino acids. V was clipped by 4 bases and J by 4 bases, with 18 bases between them. Germline lookup yields CDR1 SGHRS and CDR2 YFSETQ. CDR3 sequence: CASSPEQGAWGNTIYF. Written as DNA, the CDR3 is TGCGCCAGCAGCCCGGAACAGGGAGCGTGGGGAAACACCATATATTTT.

V usage is TRBV5-3 and J usage is TRBJ2-7; D not resolved. TRBV5-3 is an open reading frame whose function is uncertain. This CDR3 comprises 14 residues. Trimming stripped 0 bases from V and 6 bases from J, with 13 bases between. CDR3 coding DNA: TGTGCCAGAAGCTTGGGAGCCAGGCCAGGCGAGCAGTACTTC. Residues: CARSLGARPGEQYF.

CDR3 amino acids: CASSQDFSSYEQYF. The CDR3 DNA follows: TGCGCCAGCAGCCAAGATTTTAGCTCCTACGAGCAGTACTTC. The chain uses TRBV4-1 and TRBJ2-7; no reliable D call. The V and J ends lost 0 bases and 0 bases respectively, with 6 bases between them. The CDR3 spans 14 residues. In germline, CDR1 is MGHRA, CDR2 YSYEKL.

The chain carries TRBV2 and TRBJ1-3, with D maybe TRBD1 (6 bases). This CDR3 has 15 amino acids. In germline, CDR1 is SNHLY, CDR2 FYNNEI. Trimming stripped 1 base from V and 6 bases from J, with 13 bases between. This CDR3 reads CASSEGAGAANTIYF. CDR3 DNA sequence: TGTGCCAGCAGTGAAGGAGCAGGGGCGGCAAACACCATATATTTT.

This clone occurred a few times. The chain combines TRBV6-1 with TRBJ1-1; TRBD1 agrees at 10 bases. With V trimmed by 8 bases and J by 5 bases, 5 bases remained unmatched. Germline CDR1 is MNHNS and CDR2 is SASEGT. This CDR3 region has 13 residues. The CDR3 DNA follows: TGTGCCAGCGACAGGGGGCGCCGGACTGAAGCTTTCTTT. This sequence encodes CASDRGRRTEAFF.

This chain joins TRBV5-6 and TRBJ2-1; weak D call: TRBD2 (7 bases). The V and J ends lost 0 bases and 15 bases respectively, with 16 bases between them. This CDR3 comprises 13 residues. Germline V gene lookup returns CDR1 SGHDT and CDR2 YYEEEE. The CDR3 is CASSLAVRGGGFF. The CDR3 coding sequence is TGTGCCAGCAGCTTGGCCGTTAGGGGGGGCGGGTTCTTC.

This chain joins TRBV29-1 and TRBJ1-2; D gene uncertain. Trimming removed 3 bases from V and 0 bases from J, with 11 bases in between. CDR3 size: 14 residues. Germline CDR1 is SQVTM and CDR2 is ANQGSEA. The CDR3 bases are TGCAGCGTTGATAATGGTGGCTCTAACTATGGCTACACCTTC. Its translation is CSVDNGGSNYGYTF. The variable domain in full, completed from reference TRBV29-1 and TRBJ1-2, reads SAVISQKPSRDICQRGTSLTIQCQVDSQVTMMFWYRQQPGQSLTLIATANQGSEATYESGFVIDKFPISRPNLTFSTLTVSNMSPEDSSIYLCSVDNGGSNYGYTFGSGTRLTVV.

CDR3 nucleotide sequence: TGTGCCAGTAGTATAAGGCAGGGGTATCCACCCCTCCACTTT. Its protein product is CASSIRQGYPPLHF. J is TRBJ1-6 and V is TRBV19; a possible D gene is TRBD1 (6 bases). The CDR3 is made up of 14 amino acids. The V gene's germline CDR1 is LNHDA and CDR2 SQIVND (reference sequence). V dropped 2 bases and J dropped 11 bases, with 13 bases sitting between them.

V is TRBV30 and J is TRBJ1-1; a weak D match, TRBD1 (5 bases). Between the trimmed V and J ends, which lost 1 base and 1 base, there was a span of 10 bases. The CDR3 extends over 14 amino acids. The germline CDR1 and CDR2 sequences are GTSNPN and SVGIG (reference sequence). CDR3 sequence reads: CAWSGGGGNTEAFF. In DNA, the CDR3 is TGTGCCTGGAGTGGTGGGGGGGGGAACACTGAAGCTTTCTTT.

The chain recombines TRBV7-9 with TRBJ1-5, with D unclear. This CDR3 spans 12 amino acids. V lost 3 bases to trimming and J lost 6 bases, with 6 bases between them. Germline V gives CDR1 SEHNR, CDR2 FQNEAQ (reference sequence). The CDR3 protein is CASSFPSQPQHF. The CDR3 DNA is TGTGCCAGCAGCTTCCCCAGTCAGCCCCAGCATTTT. Drawing the rest from reference TRBV7-9 and TRBJ1-5, the complete variable domain is DTGVSQNPRHKITKRGQNVTFRCDPISEHNRLYWYRQTLGQGPEFLTYFQNEAQLEKSRLLSDRFSAERPKGSFSTLEIQRTEQGDSAMYLCASSFPSQPQHFGDGTRLSIL.

The chain is built from TRBV5-4 and TRBJ1-1; the match to TRBD1 covers 12 bases. The germline gives CDR1 SGHNT, CDR2 YYREEE (reference sequence). V was pared by 5 bases and J by 4 bases, with 12 bases of the junction left unmatched. CDR3 length: 17 residues. The CDR3 reads CASSDRDRGRESTEAFF. CDR3 sequence (DNA): TGTGCCAGCAGTGACCGGGACAGGGGGCGGGAGAGCACTGAAGCTTTCTTT.

The rearrangement joins TRBV6-6 to TRBJ2-1, with D perhaps matching TRBD2 (5 bases). In germline, CDR1 is MNHNY, CDR2 SVGAGI (reference sequence). The CDR3 totals 13 residues. Trimming left V 8 bases short and J 5 bases short, with 13 bases between. The CDR3 loop is CASVPPTNNEQFF. In DNA form, the CDR3 reads TGTGCCAGCGTTCCCCCGACTAACAATGAGCAGTTCTTC.

This clone came up a few times. The V gene is TRBV7-9, the J gene TRBJ1-4; D call uncertain. V was cut by 5 bases and J by 4 bases, with 14 bases left in between. The CDR3 totals 15 residues. From germline, CDR1 is SEHNR and CDR2 FQNEAQ (reference sequence). The CDR3 sequence: CASSASRGFNEKLFF. CDR3 bases: TGTGCCAGCAGCGCAAGTCGGGGTTTTAATGAAAAACTGTTTTTT.

The chain links TRBV30 to TRBJ1-5; the D gene is possibly TRBD1 (6 bases). Germline V gene lookup returns CDR1 GTSNPN and CDR2 SVGIG (reference sequence). CDR3 size: 12 residues. V was pared by 1 base and J by 6 bases, with 7 bases between. CDR3 bases: TGTGCCTGGAGTGAGACAGGTCAGCCCCAGCATTTT. Translating it yields CAWSETGQPQHF.

The J gene is TRBJ2-1, the V gene TRBV19; 10 positions agree with TRBD2. V gave up 6 bases and J gave up 5 bases; unmatched junction bases: 7. The CDR3 is 15 residues long. From germline, CDR1 is LNHDA and CDR2 SQIVND (reference sequence). The CDR3 is CASSLLAGVDNEQFF. The CDR3 DNA is TGTGCCAGTAGCCTGCTAGCGGGAGTAGACAATGAGCAGTTCTTC.

A single count supports this clone. The chain joins TRBV9 to TRBJ2-2; 9 bases line up with TRBD1. V was clipped by 0 bases and J by 1 base; unmatched bases: 4. Germline values: CDR1 SGDLS, CDR2 YYNGEE. The CDR3 contains 17 residues. As DNA, the CDR3 is TGTGCCAGCAGCGTAGAACCGGGACAGGGGAACACCGGGGAGCTGTTTTTT. This translates into CASSVEPGQGNTGELFF.

This clone was recorded a few times. The genes are TRBV19 and TRBJ2-3; D is perhaps TRBD2 (6 bases). This CDR3 comprises 15 residues. From germline, CDR1 is LNHDA and CDR2 SQIVND (reference sequence). Trimming shortened V by 4 bases and J by 2 bases, and 13 bases separated the two germline ends. This chain's CDR3 is CASSTSGYDTDTQYF. Written as DNA, the CDR3 is TGTGCCAGTAGTACCAGCGGGTATGACACAGATACGCAGTATTTT.

This rearrangement joins TRBV27 to TRBJ1-6; D might be TRBD1 (6 bases). From germline, CDR1 is MNHEY and CDR2 SMNVEV (reference sequence). Trimming stripped 5 bases from V and 4 bases from J, with 12 bases between. The CDR3 covers 15 residues. The CDR3 here is CASSRRTDYNSPLHF. The CDR3 coding sequence is TGTGCCAGCAGTCGGCGGACAGATTATAATTCACCCCTCCACTTT.

This clone has only one observation. The chain carries TRBV28 and TRBJ2-1, with TRBD2 matching over 7 bases. The junction had 8 bases not matched to a gene; V was cut back by 6 bases and J by 0 bases. The CDR3 has 16 residues. Germline V gene lookup returns CDR1 MDHEN and CDR2 SYDVKM. This CDR3 reads CASRQTSRSSYNEQFF. For the CDR3, the DNA is TGTGCCAGCAGGCAGACTAGCCGAAGCTCCTACAATGAGCAGTTCTTC.

The chain links TRBV6-1 to TRBJ1-2; no definite D call. Germline assignment: CDR1 MNHNS and CDR2 SASEGT. Trimming took 3 bases from V and 8 from J, leaving 10 bases between them. The CDR3 runs to 12 residues. The CDR3 nucleotides are TGTGCCAGCAGTGACCGAGGGATCGGCTACACCTTC. Translated, it gives CASSDRGIGYTF.

This chain joins TRBV5-1 and TRBJ2-3; D possibly corresponds to TRBD1 (5 bases). With 2 bases removed from V and 0 bases from J, the gap between germline ends came to 10 bases. CDR1 SGHRS and CDR2 YFSETQ come from the germline V gene. The CDR3 covers 15 residues. CDR3 DNA sequence: TGCGCCAGCAGCTTATCCGACAGTAGCACAGATACGCAGTATTTT. Translation: CASSLSDSSTDTQYF.

The chain is built from TRBV9 and TRBJ2-5, with D perhaps matching TRBD2 (5 bases). There are 14 residues in the CDR3. Germline V gene sequence: CDR1 SGDLS, CDR2 YYNGEE. Trimming shortened V by 4 bases and J by 9 bases, and 19 bases separated the two germline ends. CDR3 amino acids: CASSPLTGRAAQYF. The CDR3 region has the DNA TGTGCCAGCAGCCCCTTGACGGGAAGAGCGGCCCAGTACTTC.

The chain has TRBV6-1 and TRBJ2-2, with TRBD1 matching 7 bases. The V and J ends lost 2 bases and 4 bases, in that order; junction bases with no gene match: 4. The germline gives CDR1 MNHNS, CDR2 SASEGT. The CDR3 is 15 amino acids. CDR3: CASSEMAGGTGELFF. The CDR3 DNA follows: TGTGCCAGCAGTGAAATGGCAGGGGGCACCGGGGAGCTGTTTTTT.

This clone was recorded once. The genes are TRBV15 and TRBJ2-2, with 8 nucleotides matching TRBD1. V lost 0 bases, J lost 2 bases, and 5 bases stayed unmatched. CDR1 is LNHNV and CDR2 is YYDKDF in the germline V gene (reference sequence). The length of the CDR3 is 17 residues. The CDR3 spells CATSRDEDRGNTGELFF. CDR3 DNA sequence: TGTGCCACCAGCAGAGATGAAGACAGGGGTAACACCGGGGAGCTGTTTTTT.